This T cell receptor beta chain was retrieved from a study of CD8+CD57+ T cells in acquired aplastic anemia. Study overall: DNA per sorted CD4+ or CD8+ sample ranged about 0.19 to 30 ug, averaging roughly 3.2 ug. Healthy donors gave roughly 9.9 million reads on average for CD4+ cells.

The template used for profiling TCR beta VDJ and CDR3 was genomic DNA. TCRdb re-called the reads through MiXCR, storing one row per CDR3 protein. The profile shows some 140,000 distinct CDR3 sequences, 41% of them singletons. Study-level findings and limits: Twenty-nine shared CD8+ CDR3s appeared highly expressed within patients' immunodominant clones.

Note on this clonotype: Its antigen is as yet unknown.

The clonotype comes from a human donor in good health, serving as a control. The specimen sequenced was sorted CD4+, CD8+, or CD8+CD57+ T cells (not recorded which) from PBMCs.

The CDR3 is CASGFLLDGQTLYNEQFF. CDR3 coding DNA: TGTGCTAGTGGTTTCCTACTTGATGGACAGACCTTATACAATGAGCAGTTCTTC. V gene TRBV12-5 combines with J gene TRBJ2-1; a possible D gene is TRBD1 (6 bases). Trimming removed 3 bases from V and 4 bases from J, with 22 bases in between. There are 18 residues in the CDR3. In germline, CDR1 is LGHNT, CDR2 FRNRAP.